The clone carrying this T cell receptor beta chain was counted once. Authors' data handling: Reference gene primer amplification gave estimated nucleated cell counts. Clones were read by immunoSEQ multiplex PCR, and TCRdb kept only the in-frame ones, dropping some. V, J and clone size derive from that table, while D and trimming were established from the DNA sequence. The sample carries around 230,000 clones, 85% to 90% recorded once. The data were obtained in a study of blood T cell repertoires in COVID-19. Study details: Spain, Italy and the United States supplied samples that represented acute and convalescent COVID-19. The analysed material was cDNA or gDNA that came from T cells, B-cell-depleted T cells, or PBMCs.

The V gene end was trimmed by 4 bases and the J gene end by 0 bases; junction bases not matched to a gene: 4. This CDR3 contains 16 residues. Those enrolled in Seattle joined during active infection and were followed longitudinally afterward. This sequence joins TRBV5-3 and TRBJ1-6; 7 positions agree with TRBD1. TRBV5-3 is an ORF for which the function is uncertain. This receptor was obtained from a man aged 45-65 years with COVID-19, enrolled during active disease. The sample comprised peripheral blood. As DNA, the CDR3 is TGTGCCAGAAGCACGGACAGGAGCTCCTATAATTCACCCCTCCACTTT. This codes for CARSTDRSSYNSPLHF.